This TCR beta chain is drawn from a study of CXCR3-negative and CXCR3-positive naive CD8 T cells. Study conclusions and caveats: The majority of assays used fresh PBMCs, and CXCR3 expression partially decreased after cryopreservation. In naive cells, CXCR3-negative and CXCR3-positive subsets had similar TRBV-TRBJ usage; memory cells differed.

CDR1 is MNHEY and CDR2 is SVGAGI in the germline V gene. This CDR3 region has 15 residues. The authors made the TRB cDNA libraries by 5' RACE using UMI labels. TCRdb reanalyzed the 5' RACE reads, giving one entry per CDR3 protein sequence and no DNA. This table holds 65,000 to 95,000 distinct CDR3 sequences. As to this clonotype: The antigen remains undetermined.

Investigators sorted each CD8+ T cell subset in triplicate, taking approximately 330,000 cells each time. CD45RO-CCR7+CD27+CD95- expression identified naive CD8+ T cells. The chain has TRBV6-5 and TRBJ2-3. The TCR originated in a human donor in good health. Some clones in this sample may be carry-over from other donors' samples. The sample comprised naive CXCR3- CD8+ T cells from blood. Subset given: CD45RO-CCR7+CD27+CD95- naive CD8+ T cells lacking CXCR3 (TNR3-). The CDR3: CASSLVRGSTDTQYF.